The rows below give T cell receptor beta chains drawn from one sample of a study of blood T cell repertoires in COVID-19. The table came from immunoSEQ multiplex PCR; TCRdb's copy has only in-frame clones and leaves some out. The top ten hold 6.5% to 8.5% of the sample, which has some 530,000 clones, roughly nine tenths seen once. Sequenced input: PBMCs or T cells enriched from blood (not recorded which). These receptor sequences come from a woman aged 55-75 years who had recovered from COVID-19. Each CDR3 is given with its conserved first and last residue. Each record gives: D gene, clone size, V gene, J gene, CDR3 protein, CDR3 DNA. D genes are given only for firm matches. Size tells how often a clone was seen (once, few, many) or the class of an expanded clone, and some rows leave it out.

TRBD1,-,TRBV13,TRBJ2-7,CASSSGTDYEQYF,TGTGCCAGCAGCTCAGGGACAGACTACGAGCAGTACTTC
TRBD1,-,TRBV7-2,TRBJ2-7,CASSLRGAGTGGNEQYF,TGTGCCAGCAGCTTAAGAGGGGCCGGGACAGGGGGGAACGAGCAGTACTTC
TRBD1,-,TRBV11-3,TRBJ2-5,CASSPLLDRGDRETQYF,TGTGCCAGCAGCCCCCTCCTCGACAGGGGGGATAGGGAGACCCAGTACTTC
-,-,TRBV4-1,TRBJ1-4,CASSQVGVGNEKLFF,TGCGCCAGCAGCCAAGTAGGGGTGGGTAATGAAAAACTGTTTTTT
-,-,TRBV12-3/TRBV12-4,TRBJ2-2,CASSLRDTGELFF,TGTGCCAGCAGTTTAAGAGATACCGGGGAGCTGTTTTTT
-,-,TRBV27,TRBJ1-2,CASRFGGAGRYGYTF,TGTGCCAGCAGATTTGGAGGCGCCGGGCGCTATGGCTACACCTTC
-,-,TRBV28,TRBJ1-5,CASSHGTLGGQPQHF,TGTGCCAGCAGCCATGGGACACTGGGCGGTCAGCCCCAGCATTTT
-,-,TRBV5-1,TRBJ2-1,CASSLFSGATYNEQFF,TGCGCCAGCAGCTTGTTTTCTGGGGCCACCTACAATGAGCAGTTCTTC
-,-,TRBV9,TRBJ2-7,CASSVGPTYEQYF,TGTGCCAGCAGCGTGGGCCCAACCTACGAGCAGTACTTC
-,once,TRBV24-1,TRBJ1-2,CATSLNRRDYGYTF,TGTGCCACCAGTCTAAACAGGAGAGACTATGGCTACACCTTC
-,-,TRBV18,TRBJ1-3,CASSPWTPGNTIYF,TGTGCCAGCTCACCTTGGACACCTGGAAACACCATATATTTT
-,few,TRBV3-1/TRBV3-2,TRBJ2-7,CASSQAQYEQYF,TGTGCCAGCAGCCAAGCTCAGTACGAGCAGTACTTC
TRBD1,-,TRBV19,TRBJ2-2,CASRTDRANTGELFF,TGTGCCAGTAGGACCGACAGGGCGAACACCGGGGAGCTGTTTTTT
-,-,TRBV5-1,TRBJ1-5,CASSLVGDGNQPQHF,TGCGCCAGCAGCTTGGTTGGAGATGGCAATCAGCCCCAGCATTTT
TRBD2,-,TRBV7-6,TRBJ2-3,CASSLTSGTSGKKTDTQYF,TGTGCCAGCAGCTTAACCTCCGGGACTAGCGGGAAAAAAACAGATACGCAGTATTTT
TRBD1,-,TRBV3-1/TRBV3-2,TRBJ1-1,CASSQGDRGSAFF,TGTGCCAGCAGCCAAGGGGACAGGGGGTCGGCTTTCTTT
TRBD1,-,TRBV2,TRBJ1-4,CASTGGADEKLFF,TGTGCCAGCACAGGGGGCGCAGATGAAAAACTGTTTTTT
TRBD1,-,TRBV5-1,TRBJ2-3,CASSLALGGGTDTQYF,TGCGCCAGCAGCTTGGCCTTAGGGGGCGGCACAGATACGCAGTATTTT
-,-,TRBV12-5,TRBJ2-7,CASAQGPYEQYF,TGTGCTAGTGCCCAGGGGCCCTACGAGCAGTACTTC
-,-,TRBV3-1/TRBV3-2,TRBJ1-2,CASSQEYRGARDYYGYTF,TGTGCCAGCAGCCAAGAATATAGAGGGGCCAGGGACTACTATGGCTACACCTTC